This T cell receptor (beta chain) was recovered during a study of identifying expanded T cells in peripheral blood. General study results and limits: Roughly two-week clone count variance significantly increased as total template count grew. About 1.2 clones differed between technical replicates, versus approximately 17 and 20 over time.

No infections or other immune events were documented during collection. With regard to this clone: The target antigen is unknown.

The repertoire was sequenced with immunoSEQ multiplex PCR; TCRdb's copy has only in-frame clones and lacks some. The sample includes around 95,000 clones, over 70% seen only once; the top ten take more than 5.5%. This clonotype was sampled from a person aged 18-70 years in good health. The source material was blood.

CDR3 region: CASSISTGGSNQPQHF. DNA of the CDR3: TGTGCCAGTAGTATTTCAACAGGGGGTTCCAATCAGCCCCAGCATTTT. This rearrangement joins TRBV19 to TRBJ1-5, with TRBD1 matching 8 bases. Germline values: CDR1 LNHDA, CDR2 SQIVND (reference sequence). V gave up 3 bases and J gave up 3 bases; unmatched junction bases: 7. CDR3 size: 16 residues.